This record covers a single T cell receptor beta chain. The entry originates in a study of blood T cell repertoires in COVID-19. Overall study: COVID-19 samples collected from the United States, Italy and Spain covered acute and convalescent phases. Sample material is recorded as cDNA or gDNA derived from T cells, B-cell-depleted T cells, or PBMCs.

Clones were sequenced by immunoSEQ multiplex PCR, and TCRdb holds only the in-frame ones, with some missing. The sample records around 130,000 clones, 65% to 85% being singletons. The CDR3 is 16 amino acids. With 3 bases clipped from V and 0 bases from J, the junction kept 4 bases outside the gene matches. Germline values: CDR1 MNHNS, CDR2 SASEGT. The J gene is TRBJ2-3, the V gene TRBV6-1, with 9 bases identical to TRBD2. Sequencing was performed on peripheral blood. This receptor was identified in a woman in her 70s with acute or convalescent COVID-19. The CDR3 sequence: CASSEWTSASTDTQYF. The CDR3 bases are TGTGCCAGCAGTGAGTGGACTAGCGCAAGCACAGATACGCAGTATTTT.